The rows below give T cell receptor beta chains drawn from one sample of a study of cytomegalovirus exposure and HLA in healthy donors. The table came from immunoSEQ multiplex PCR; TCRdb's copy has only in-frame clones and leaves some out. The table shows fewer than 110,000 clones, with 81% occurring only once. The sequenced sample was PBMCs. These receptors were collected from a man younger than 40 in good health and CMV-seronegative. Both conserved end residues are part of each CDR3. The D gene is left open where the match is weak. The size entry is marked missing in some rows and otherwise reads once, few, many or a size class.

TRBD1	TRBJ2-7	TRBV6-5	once	TGTGCCAGCAGACCTGACAGGGGCGCCTACGAGCAGTACTTC	CASRPDRGAYEQYF
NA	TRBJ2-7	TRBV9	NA	TGTGCCAGCAGCCCCCCATTTTCCTCCTACGAGCAGTACTTC	CASSPPFSSYEQYF
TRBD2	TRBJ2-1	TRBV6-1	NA	TGTGCCAGCAGTGAAAGCGGGGGGGGCCAGAATGAGCAGTTCTTC	CASSESGGGQNEQFF
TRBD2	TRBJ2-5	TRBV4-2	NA	TGTGCCAGCAGCCCCCGAGGGACTAGCGGGAGGGTTAACCAAGAGACCCAGTACTTC	CASSPRGTSGRVNQETQYF
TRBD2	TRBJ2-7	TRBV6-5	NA	TGTGCCAGCAGCCGTAGCGGGAGGGCCGACGAGCAGTACTTC	CASSRSGRADEQYF
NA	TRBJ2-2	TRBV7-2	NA	TGTGCCAGCAGCTTAGTGAGGAACACCGGGGAGCTGTTTTTT	CASSLVRNTGELFF
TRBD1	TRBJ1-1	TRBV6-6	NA	TGTGCCAGCAATTTCGGGGGACAGCTGACTTTCTTT	CASNFGGQLTFF
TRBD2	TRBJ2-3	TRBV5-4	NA	TGTGCCAGCAGCCGGCCGGGACTAGCGGGGTTCGATACGCAGTATTTT	CASSRPGLAGFDTQYF
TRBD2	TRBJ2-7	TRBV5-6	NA	TGTGCCAGCAGCCCGGGGGGGTTCTACGAGCAGTACTTC	CASSPGGFYEQYF
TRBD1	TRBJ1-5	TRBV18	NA	TGTGCCAGCTCACCCAATGACAGGGGAATTCAGCCCCAGCATTTT	CASSPNDRGIQPQHF
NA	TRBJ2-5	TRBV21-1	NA	TGTGCCAATACGCCCGGGAGTCGAGAGACCCAGTACTTC	CANTPGSRETQYF
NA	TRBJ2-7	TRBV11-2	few	TGTGCCAGCAGCGGATTTACAGTCTACGAGCAGTACTTC	CASSGFTVYEQYF
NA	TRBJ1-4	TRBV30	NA	TGTGCCTGGAGGACTGACCCCAGACAGGTTAGGACCGAAAAACTGTTTTTT	CAWRTDPRQVRTEKLFF
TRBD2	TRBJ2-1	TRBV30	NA	TGTGCCTGGAGGTGGGGTAGCGGGCCCTACAATGAGCAGTTCTTC	CAWRWGSGPYNEQFF
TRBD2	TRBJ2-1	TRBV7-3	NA	TGTGCCAGCAGTCCCGGGAGGGGCTACAATGAGCAGTTCTTC	CASSPGRGYNEQFF
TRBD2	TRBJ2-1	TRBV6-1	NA	TGTGCCAGCAGAGGATTCCGGGAGGCCATTTATGAGCAGTTCTTC	CASRGFREAIYEQFF
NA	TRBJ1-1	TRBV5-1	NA	TGCGCCAGCAGCGCAGGGCAGGAGAACACTGAAGCTTTCTTT	CASSAGQENTEAFF
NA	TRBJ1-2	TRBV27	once	TGTGCCAGCCGGAGAGCACTGAACGGAAACTATGGCTACACCTTC	CASRRALNGNYGYTF
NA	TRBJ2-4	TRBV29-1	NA	TGCAGCGCCTCTGAGGGTGCCAAAAACATTCAGTACTTC	CSASEGAKNIQYF
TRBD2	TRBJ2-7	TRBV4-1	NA	TGCGCCAGCGGCCTCCTCTATCCGGGGACAGCAAAGACTAGCGGGAGACTCTACGAGCAGTACTTC	CASGLLYPGTAKTSGRLYEQYF
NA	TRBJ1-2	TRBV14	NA	TGTGCCAGCAGCCAGGTCACAGGGGGCTACACCTTC	CASSQVTGGYTF
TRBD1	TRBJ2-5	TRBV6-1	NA	TGTGCCAGCAGGGAGAGGGGGCGCCTAGAGACCCAGTACTTC	CASRERGRLETQYF
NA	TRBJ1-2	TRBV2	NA	TGTGCCAGCGGGGGGGGTGGGCCGGCGGCCTATGGCTACACCTTC	CASGGGGPAAYGYTF
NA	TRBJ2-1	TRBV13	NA	TGTGCCAGCAGCTTAGGTACTCGCAATGAGCAGTTCTTC	CASSLGTRNEQFF
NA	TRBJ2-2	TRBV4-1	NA	TGCGCCAGCAGCCCCCGGGAGGGGGCGCCCGGGGAGCTGTTTTTT	CASSPREGAPGELFF
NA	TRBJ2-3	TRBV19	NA	TGTGCCAGTAAGACACTCTCCACAGATACGCAGTATTTT	CASKTLSTDTQYF
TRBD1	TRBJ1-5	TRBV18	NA	TGTGCCAGCTCACCATCTGTGTCACAGGGGGATCAGCCCCAGCATTTT	CASSPSVSQGDQPQHF
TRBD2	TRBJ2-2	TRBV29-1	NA	TGCAGCGTTGAAGGACTAGCGGAGGCCGGGGAGCTGTTTTTT	CSVEGLAEAGELFF
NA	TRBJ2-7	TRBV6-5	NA	TGTGCCAGCAGCAGCGGAGCCTACGAGCAGTACTTC	CASSSGAYEQYF
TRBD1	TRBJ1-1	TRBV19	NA	TGTGCCAGTAGTAGGACAGGCTTCACTGAAGCTTTCTTT	CASSRTGFTEAFF
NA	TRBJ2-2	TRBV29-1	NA	TGCAGCGCCGGAACAGGGTTATCCGGGGAGCTGTTTTTT	CSAGTGLSGELFF
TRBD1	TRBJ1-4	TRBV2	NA	TGTGCCAGCAGTGATTTTAGGGGGCGACGGAATGAAAAACTGTTTTTT	CASSDFRGRRNEKLFF
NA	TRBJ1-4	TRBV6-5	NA	TGTGCCAGCAGTTACTCGAGGGATAGAGGGATGATACTGTTTTTT	CASSYSRDRGMILFF
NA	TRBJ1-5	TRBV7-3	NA	TGTGCCAGCAGCTTCGACTTAAATCAGCCCCAGCATTTT	CASSFDLNQPQHF
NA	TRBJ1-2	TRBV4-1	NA	TGCGCCAGCAGCCAACCCAGGGGATTTGGCTATGGCTACACCTTC	CASSQPRGFGYGYTF
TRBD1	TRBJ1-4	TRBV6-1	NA	TGTGCCAGCAGTGAGTCAGGGGGAGGAGAAAAACTGTTTTTT	CASSESGGGEKLFF